This T cell receptor (beta chain) came from a study of CD8+CD57+ T cells in acquired aplastic anemia. Background on the study: Sorted CD4+ and CD8+ cell DNA averaged 3.2 ug.

Researchers used genomic DNA as the template to profile TCR beta VDJ and CDR3. TCRdb re-analysed the reads in MiXCR, keeping a single row per CDR3 protein. The table includes more than 100,000 distinct CDR3 sequences, around two fifths detected once. Germline-derived CDR1 and CDR2 are SGHTS and YDEGEE. The germline V and J ends were trimmed by 0 bases and 6 bases, with 10 bases remaining between them. The CDR3 totals 14 residues. Study results and limitations: The number of CD8+ CDR3 sequences shared by patients and controls was roughly 30.

This clonotype was picked up many times. The antigen is unknown. The source material was sorted CD4+, CD8+, or CD8+CD57+ T cells (not recorded which) from PBMCs. The receptor comes from a human donor in good health, serving as a control. The J gene is TRBJ1-3, the V gene TRBV5-8; D is undetermined. This chain's CDR3 is CASSLGGVQNTIYF. The DNA for the CDR3 is TGTGCCAGCAGCTTGGGGGGTGTCCAAAACACCATATATTTT.